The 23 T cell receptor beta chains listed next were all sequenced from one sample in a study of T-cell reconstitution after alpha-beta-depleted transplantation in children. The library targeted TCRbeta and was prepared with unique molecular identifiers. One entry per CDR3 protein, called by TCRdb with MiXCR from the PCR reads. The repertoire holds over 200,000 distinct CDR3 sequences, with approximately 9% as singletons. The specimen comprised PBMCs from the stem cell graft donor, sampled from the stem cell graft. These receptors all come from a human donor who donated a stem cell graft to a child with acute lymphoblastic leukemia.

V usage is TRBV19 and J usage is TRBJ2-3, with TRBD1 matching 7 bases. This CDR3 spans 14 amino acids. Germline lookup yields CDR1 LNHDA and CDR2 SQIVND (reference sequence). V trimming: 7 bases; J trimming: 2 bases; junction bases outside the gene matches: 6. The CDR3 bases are TGTGCCAGTACCCAGACAGGGAACACAGATACGCAGTATTTT. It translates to CASTQTGNTDTQYF.

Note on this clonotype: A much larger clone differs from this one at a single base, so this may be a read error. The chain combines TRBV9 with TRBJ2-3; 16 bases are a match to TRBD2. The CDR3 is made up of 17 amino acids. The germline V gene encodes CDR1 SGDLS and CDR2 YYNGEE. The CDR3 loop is CASSDGTSGGVTDTQNF. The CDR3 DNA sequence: TGTGCCAGCAGCGACGGGACTAGCGGGGGGGTGACAGATACGCAGAATTTT. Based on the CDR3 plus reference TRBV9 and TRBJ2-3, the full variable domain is DSGVTQTPKHLITATGQRVTLRCSPRSGDLSVYWYQQSLDQGLQFLIQYYNGEERAKGNILERFSAQQFPDLHSELNLSSLELGDSALYFCASSDGTSGGVTDTQNFGPGTRLTVL.

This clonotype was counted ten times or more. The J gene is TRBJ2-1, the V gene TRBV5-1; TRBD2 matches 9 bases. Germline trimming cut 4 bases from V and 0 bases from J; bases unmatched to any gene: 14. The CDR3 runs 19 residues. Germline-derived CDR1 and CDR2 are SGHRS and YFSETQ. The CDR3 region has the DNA TGCGCCAGCAGCAGTCCCCTCCCTAGCGGGGTGTTCTCCTACAATGAGCAGTTCTTC. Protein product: CASSSPLPSGVFSYNEQFF.

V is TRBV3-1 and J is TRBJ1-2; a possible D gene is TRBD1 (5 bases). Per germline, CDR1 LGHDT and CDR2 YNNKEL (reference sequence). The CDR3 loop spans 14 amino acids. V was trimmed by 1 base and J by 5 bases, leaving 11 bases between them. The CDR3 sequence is CASSQGRQSYGYTF. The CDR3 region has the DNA TGTGCCAGCAGCCAAGGCCGACAGTCGTATGGCTACACCTTC.

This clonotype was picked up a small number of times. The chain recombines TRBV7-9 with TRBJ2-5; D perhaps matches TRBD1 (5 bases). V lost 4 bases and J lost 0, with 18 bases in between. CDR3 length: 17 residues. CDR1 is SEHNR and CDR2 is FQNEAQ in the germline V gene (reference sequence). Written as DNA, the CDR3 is TGTGCCAGCAGCTCCTGGGTTAACAGGCTGTACCAAGAGACCCAGTACTTC. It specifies CASSSWVNRLYQETQYF.

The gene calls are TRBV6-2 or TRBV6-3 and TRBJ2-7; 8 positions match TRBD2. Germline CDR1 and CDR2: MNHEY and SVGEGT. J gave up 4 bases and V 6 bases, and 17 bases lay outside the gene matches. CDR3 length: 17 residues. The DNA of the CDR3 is TGTGCCAGCAGGGCGATTGGTGGACTAGCCATCTTGTACGAGCAGTACTTC. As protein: CASRAIGGLAILYEQYF.

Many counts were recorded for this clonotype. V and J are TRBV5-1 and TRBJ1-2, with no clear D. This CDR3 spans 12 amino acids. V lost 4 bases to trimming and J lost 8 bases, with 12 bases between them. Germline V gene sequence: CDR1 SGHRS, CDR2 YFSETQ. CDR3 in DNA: TGCGCCAGCAGCAAAGACCCAGGCGGCTACACCTTC. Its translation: CASSKDPGGYTF. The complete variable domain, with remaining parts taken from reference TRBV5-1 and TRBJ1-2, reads KAGVTQTPRYLIKTRGQQVTLSCSPISGHRSVSWYQQTPGQGLQFLFEYFSETQRNKGNFPGRFSGRQFSNSRSEMNVSTLELGDSALYLCASSKDPGGYTFGSGTRLTVV.

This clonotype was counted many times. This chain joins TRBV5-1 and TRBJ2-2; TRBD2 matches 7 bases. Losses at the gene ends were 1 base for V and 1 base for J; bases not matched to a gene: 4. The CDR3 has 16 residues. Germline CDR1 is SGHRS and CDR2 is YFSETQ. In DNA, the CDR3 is TGCGCCAGCAGCTTGATGTTAGCGGGGAACACCGGGGAGCTGTTTTTT. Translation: CASSLMLAGNTGELFF.

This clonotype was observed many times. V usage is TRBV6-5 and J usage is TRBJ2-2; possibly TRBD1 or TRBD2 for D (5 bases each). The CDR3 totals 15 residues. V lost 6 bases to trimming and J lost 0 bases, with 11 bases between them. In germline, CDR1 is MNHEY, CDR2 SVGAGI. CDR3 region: CASRSRESNTGELFF. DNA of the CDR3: TGTGCCAGCAGAAGCAGGGAGTCGAACACCGGGGAGCTGTTTTTT.

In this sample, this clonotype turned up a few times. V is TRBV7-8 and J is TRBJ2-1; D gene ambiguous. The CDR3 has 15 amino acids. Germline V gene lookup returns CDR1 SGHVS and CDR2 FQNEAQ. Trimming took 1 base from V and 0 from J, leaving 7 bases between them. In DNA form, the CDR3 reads TGTGCCAGCAGCTTAGAAAGATTCTCCTACAATGAGCAGTTCTTC. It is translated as CASSLERFSYNEQFF.

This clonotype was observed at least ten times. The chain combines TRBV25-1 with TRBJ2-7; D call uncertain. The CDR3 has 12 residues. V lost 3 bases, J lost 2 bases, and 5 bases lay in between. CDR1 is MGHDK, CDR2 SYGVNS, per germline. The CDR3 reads CASSDRPYEQYF. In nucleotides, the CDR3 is TGTGCCAGCAGTGACAGGCCCTACGAGCAGTACTTC.

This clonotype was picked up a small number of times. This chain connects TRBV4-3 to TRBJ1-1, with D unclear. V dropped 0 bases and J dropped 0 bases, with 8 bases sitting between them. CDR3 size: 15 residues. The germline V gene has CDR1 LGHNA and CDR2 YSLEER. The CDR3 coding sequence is TGCGCCAGCAGCCAAGATGGTAGGATGAACACTGAAGCTTTCTTT. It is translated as CASSQDGRMNTEAFF.

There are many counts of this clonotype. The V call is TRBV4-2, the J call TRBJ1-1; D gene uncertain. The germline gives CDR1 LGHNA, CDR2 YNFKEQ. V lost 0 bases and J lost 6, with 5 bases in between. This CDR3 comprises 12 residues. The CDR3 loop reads CASSQDMAEAFF. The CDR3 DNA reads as TGTGCCAGCAGCCAAGATATGGCTGAAGCTTTCTTT.

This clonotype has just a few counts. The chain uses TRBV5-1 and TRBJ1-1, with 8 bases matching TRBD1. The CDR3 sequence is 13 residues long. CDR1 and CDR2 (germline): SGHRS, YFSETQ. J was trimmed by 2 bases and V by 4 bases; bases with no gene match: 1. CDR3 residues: CASSGQGNTEAFF. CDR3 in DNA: TGCGCCAGCAGCGGACAGGGCAACACTGAAGCTTTCTTT.

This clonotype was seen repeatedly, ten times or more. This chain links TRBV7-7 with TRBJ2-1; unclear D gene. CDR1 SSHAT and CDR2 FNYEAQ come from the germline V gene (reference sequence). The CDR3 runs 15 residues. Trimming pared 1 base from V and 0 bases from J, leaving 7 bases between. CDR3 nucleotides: TGTGCCAGCAGCTTAGACCCACACTCCTACAATGAGCAGTTCTTC. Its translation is CASSLDPHSYNEQFF.

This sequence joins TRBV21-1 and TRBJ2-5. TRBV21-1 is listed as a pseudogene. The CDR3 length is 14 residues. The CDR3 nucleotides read TGTGCCAGCAGCAAACGGCACCTCCAAGAGACCCAGTACTTC. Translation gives CASSKRHLQETQYF.

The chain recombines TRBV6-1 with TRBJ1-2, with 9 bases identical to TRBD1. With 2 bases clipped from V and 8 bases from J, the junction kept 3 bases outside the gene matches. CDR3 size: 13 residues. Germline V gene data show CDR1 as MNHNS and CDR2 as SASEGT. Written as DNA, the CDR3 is TGTGCCAGCAGTGAACGGACAGGGGACGGCTACACCTTC. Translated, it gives CASSERTGDGYTF.

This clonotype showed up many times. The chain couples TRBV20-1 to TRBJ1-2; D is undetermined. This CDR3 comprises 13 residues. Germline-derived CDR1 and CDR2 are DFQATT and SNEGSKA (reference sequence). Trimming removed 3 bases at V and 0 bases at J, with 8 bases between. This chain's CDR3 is CSASGVTNYGYTF. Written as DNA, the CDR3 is TGCAGTGCTAGTGGGGTTACTAACTATGGCTACACCTTC.

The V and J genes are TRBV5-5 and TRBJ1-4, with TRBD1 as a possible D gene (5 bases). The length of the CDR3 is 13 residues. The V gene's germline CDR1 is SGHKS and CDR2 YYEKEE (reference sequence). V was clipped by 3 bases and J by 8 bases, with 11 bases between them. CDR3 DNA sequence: TGTGCCAGCAGCTCGCAGGGTCGAGAAAAACTGTTTTTT. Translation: CASSSQGREKLFF.

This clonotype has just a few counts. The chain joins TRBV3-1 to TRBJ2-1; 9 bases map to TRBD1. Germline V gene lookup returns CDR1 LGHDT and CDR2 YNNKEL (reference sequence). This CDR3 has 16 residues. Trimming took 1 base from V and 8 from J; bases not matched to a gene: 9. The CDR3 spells CASSQASRTGVHEQFF. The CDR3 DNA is TGTGCCAGCAGCCAAGCCTCACGGACAGGGGTACATGAGCAGTTCTTC.

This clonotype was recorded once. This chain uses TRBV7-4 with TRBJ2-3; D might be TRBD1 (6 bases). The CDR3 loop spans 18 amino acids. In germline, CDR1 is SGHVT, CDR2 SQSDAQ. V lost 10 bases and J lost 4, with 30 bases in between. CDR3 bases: TGTGCCACCTCCCAAGGCCGTCCGCGCCGAGGGGGAGCAGATACGCAGTATTTT. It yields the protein CATSQGRPRRGGADTQYF.

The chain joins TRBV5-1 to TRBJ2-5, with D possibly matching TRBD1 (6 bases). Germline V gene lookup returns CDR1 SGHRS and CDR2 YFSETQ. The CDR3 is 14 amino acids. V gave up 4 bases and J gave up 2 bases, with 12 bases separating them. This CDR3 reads CASSVGDRQETQYF. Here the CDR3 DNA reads TGCGCCAGCAGCGTAGGAGACAGGCAAGAGACCCAGTACTTC.

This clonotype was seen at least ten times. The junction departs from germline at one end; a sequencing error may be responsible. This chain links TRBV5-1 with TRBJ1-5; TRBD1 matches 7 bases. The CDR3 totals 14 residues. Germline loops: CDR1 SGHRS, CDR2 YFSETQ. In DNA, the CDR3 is TGTGCCAGCAGTTCCGGACAGGGCAATCAGCCCCAGCATTTT. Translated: CASSSGQGNQPQHF.